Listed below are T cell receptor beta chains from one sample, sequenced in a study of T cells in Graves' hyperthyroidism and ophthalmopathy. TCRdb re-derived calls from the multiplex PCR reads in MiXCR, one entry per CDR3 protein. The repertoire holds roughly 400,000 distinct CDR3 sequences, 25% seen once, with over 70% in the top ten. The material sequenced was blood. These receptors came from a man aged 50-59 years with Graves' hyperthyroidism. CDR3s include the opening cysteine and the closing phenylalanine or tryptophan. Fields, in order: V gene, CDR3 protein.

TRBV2,CASKLTGPHYEQYF
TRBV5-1,CASSFDSNEQFF
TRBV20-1,CSAMDRGQPYEQYF
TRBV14,CASKLAGPGDTQYF
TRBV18,CASSPLRETQYF
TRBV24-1,CATSAQGAGQETQYF
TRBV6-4,CARTGPSDEQYF
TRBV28,CASSGDRGIYGYTF
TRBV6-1,CASSAPGKNYNEQFF
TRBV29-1,CSGDWGGMNTEAFF